These 30 T cell receptor beta chains share one sample of origin, sequenced in a study of T cells in Graves' hyperthyroidism and ophthalmopathy. From RNA transcripts, TCR beta CDR3 regions were amplified. The study used the HTBI primer set for a first-round RT-PCR of the TCR CDR3. TCRdb passed the multiplex PCR reads through MiXCR, listing each CDR3 protein once. The sample lists some 400,000 distinct CDR3 sequences, less than 15% occurring once. The source material was blood. These receptors were taken from a man under 40 with Graves' hyperthyroidism that later progressed to Graves' ophthalmopathy.

This chain links TRBV5-4 with TRBJ1-2; D gene ambiguous. Trimming cost V 0 bases and J 9 bases, with 21 bases left between them. CDR3 length: 16 residues. Germline loops: CDR1 SGHNT, CDR2 YYREEE (reference sequence). CDR3 sequence: CASSLGTTHDPRSYTF. The CDR3 DNA follows: TGTGCCAGCAGCTTGGGGACGACTCACGACCCTCGAAGCTACACCTTC.

There are a few counts of this clonotype. The chain carries TRBV11-3 and TRBJ2-4; D unclear. CDR1 is SGHNT, CDR2 YENEEA, per germline. The CDR3 extends over 15 amino acids. The germline V and J ends were trimmed by 5 bases and 1 base, with 12 bases remaining between them. The chain's CDR3 is CASSLTIFAKNIQYF. CDR3 coding DNA: TGTGCCAGCAGCCTGACAATTTTTGCCAAAAACATTCAGTACTTC.

There are many counts of this clonotype. The V call is TRBV4-1, the J call TRBJ1-6; TRBD1 might be the D (6 bases). This CDR3 region has 16 residues. The ends were cut back, 0 bases at V and 5 bases at J, with 11 bases in the middle. Germline assignment: CDR1 MGHRA and CDR2 YSYEKL. The chain's CDR3 is CASSQEGDRHNSPLHF. The DNA for the CDR3 is TGCGCCAGCAGCCAAGAAGGAGACAGGCATAATTCACCCCTCCACTTT.

This clonotype was seen a few times. This may arise from a read error, as a much more abundant clone is one base away. The chain recombines TRBV28 with TRBJ1-6; D is perhaps TRBD1 (6 bases). Trimming removed 11 bases at V and 10 bases at J, with 18 bases between. The CDR3 loop spans 13 amino acids. The germline V gene encodes CDR1 MDHEN and CDR2 SYDVKM. CDR3: CAGGGGQHSPLHF. The CDR3 DNA reads as TGTGCCGGGGGTGGGGGCCAGCACTCACCCCTCCACTTT.

This chain uses TRBV27 with TRBJ1-2; possibly TRBD1 for D (5 bases). The germline CDR1 and CDR2 sequences are MNHEY and SMNVEV (reference sequence). Trimming removed 7 bases from V and 4 bases from J, with 16 bases in between. This CDR3 is 14 amino acids long. CDR3 sequence reads: CASKIHRGAYGYTF. The CDR3 DNA follows: TGTGCCAGCAAGATCCATAGAGGGGCCTATGGCTACACCTTC.

This clonotype was seen a handful of times. V and J are TRBV19 and TRBJ2-1; 8 positions match TRBD2. Germline V gives CDR1 LNHDA, CDR2 SQIVND (reference sequence). The CDR3 is 16 residues long. The ends lost 5 bases at V and 5 bases at J; junction bases unmatched: 11. The DNA of the CDR3 is TGTGCCAGTAGTCGTCTGGGGGCGGGGGGCCACAATGAGCAGTTCTTC. Protein: CASSRLGAGGHNEQFF.

The chain links TRBV6-4 to TRBJ1-6; 7 positions agree with TRBD1. Germline loops: CDR1 MRHNA, CDR2 SNTAGT. V gave up 4 bases and J gave up 7 bases; unmatched junction bases: 4. This CDR3 has 14 amino acids. The CDR3 loop reads CASSGSGGNSPLHF. The CDR3 DNA reads TGTGCCAGCAGTGGTTCAGGGGGGAATTCACCCCTCCACTTT.

This clonotype was seen repeatedly, ten times or more. This chain links TRBV7-2 with TRBJ2-3, with D perhaps being TRBD1 or TRBD2 (6 bases each). Deletions cut 5 bases from V and 2 bases from J, with 17 bases between. Germline-derived CDR1 and CDR2 are SGHTA and FQGNSA. The CDR3 has 16 amino acids. The CDR3 DNA sequence: TGTGCCAGCAGCCCCCAAGGAGGGGGAGACACAGATACGCAGTATTTT. Protein sequence: CASSPQGGGDTDTQYF.

This clonotype was seen repeatedly, ten times or more. V usage is TRBV12-3 or TRBV12-4 and J usage is TRBJ1-1; TRBD1 might be the D (5 bases). The CDR3 has 12 amino acids. Trimming removed 7 bases from V and 8 bases from J, with 14 bases in between. The CDR3 loop is CASTTGGVEAFF. In DNA form, the CDR3 reads TGTGCCAGCACCACCGGAGGGGTGGAAGCTTTCTTT.

This clonotype was seen a handful of times. The J gene is TRBJ2-7, the V gene TRBV2; D perhaps matches TRBD1 (5 bases). This CDR3 contains 14 residues. CDR1 and CDR2 (germline): SNHLY, FYNNEI. Deletions cut 4 bases from V and 6 bases from J, with 16 bases between. CDR3: CASSGPIRQGEQYF. Here the CDR3 DNA reads TGTGCCAGCAGTGGACCTATTCGGCAGGGCGAGCAGTACTTC.

This clonotype has ten or more counts. For the CDR3, the DNA is TGTGCCAGCAGCGCGGGGACTAGCGGGGCCGGGGAGCTGTTTTTT. Translation gives CASSAGTSGAGELFF. The gene calls are TRBV6-1 and TRBJ2-2; 13 bases align to TRBD2. This CDR3 comprises 15 residues. The germline CDR1 and CDR2 sequences are MNHNS and SASEGT. V shed 6 bases and J 6 bases; nucleotides not matched to a gene: 4.

The chain carries TRBV2 and TRBJ2-2; D is unresolved. Between the trimmed V and J ends, which lost 3 bases and 4 bases, there was a span of 9 bases. The CDR3 length is 14 residues. The germline V gene has CDR1 SNHLY and CDR2 FYNNEI. DNA of the CDR3: TGTGCCAGCAGTGACTTGGCGAGCACCGGGGAGCTGTTTTTT. Translating gives CASSDLASTGELFF.

This clonotype was counted a few times. The rearrangement links TRBV2 to TRBJ1-6; no clear D. This CDR3 is built from 17 residues. From germline, CDR1 is SNHLY and CDR2 FYNNEI. V dropped 11 bases and J dropped 0 bases, with 20 bases sitting between them. The CDR3 coding sequence is TGTGCCGCGGGCGGGCCGGTCCGAAACTCCTATAATTCACCCCTCCACTTT. Protein product: CAAGGPVRNSYNSPLHF. Variable domain in full (rest from reference TRBV2 and TRBJ1-6): EPEVTQTPSHQVTQMGQEVILRCVPISNHLYFYWYRQILGQKVEFLVSFYNNEISEKSEIFDDQFSVERPDGSNFTLKIRSTKLEDSAMYFCAAGGPVRNSYNSPLHFGNGTRLTVT.

In its sample, this clonotype was seen many times. The V gene is TRBV18, the J gene TRBJ2-3; D remains ambiguous. In germline, CDR1 is KGHSH, CDR2 LQKENI. This CDR3 has 14 amino acids. Trimming took 3 bases from V and 6 from J, leaving 13 bases between them. The CDR3 region has the DNA TGTGCCAGCTCACCTAGCCTCCCACCCGATACGCAGTATTTT. As protein: CASSPSLPPDTQYF.

This clonotype was counted only a few times. The chain joins TRBV5-1 to TRBJ2-1, with 9 bases aligning to TRBD2. The CDR3 sequence is 15 residues long. The V gene's germline CDR1 is SGHRS and CDR2 YFSETQ. J was trimmed by 7 bases and V by 0 bases; bases with no gene match: 5. CDR3 DNA sequence: TGCGCCAGCAGCTTGGGTGGCGGGGGGGCGAATGAGCAGTTCTTC. Encoded protein: CASSLGGGGANEQFF.

This clonotype was seen at least ten times. The J gene is TRBJ1-2, the V gene TRBV6-1; D unclear. V dropped 2 bases and J dropped 7 bases, with 17 bases sitting between them. The CDR3 length is 15 residues. CDR1 is MNHNS and CDR2 is SASEGT in the germline V gene. CDR3 DNA sequence: TGTGCCAGCAGTGAATTCGTGGGATGGAATGGTGGCTACACCTTC. It encodes CASSEFVGWNGGYTF.

This clonotype was observed many times. This sequence joins TRBV4-1 and TRBJ1-5; TRBD1 matches 7 bases. The germline V gene encodes CDR1 MGHRA and CDR2 YSYEKL. After removal of 4 bases from V and 7 bases from J, the junction contained 10 bases not matched to a gene. The CDR3 has 15 amino acids. CDR3 DNA: TGCGCCAGCAGCCCTTTACAGGGGAAAAGGCAGCCCCAGCATTTT. This translates into CASSPLQGKRQPQHF.

This clonotype was counted at least ten times. V and J are TRBV3-1 and TRBJ2-7; 10 positions match TRBD2. This CDR3 is 14 amino acids long. V lost 4 bases to trimming and J lost 2 bases; unmatched junction nucleotides: 2. CDR1 and CDR2 (germline): LGHDT, YNNKEL (reference sequence). The CDR3 DNA is TGTGCCAGCAGCCGGACTAGCGGACCCTACGAGCAGTACTTC. Its translation: CASSRTSGPYEQYF.

This clonotype was seen many times. The chain is built from TRBV6-2 or TRBV6-3 and TRBJ1-5, with a possible D match to TRBD1 (6 bases). Between the trimmed V and J ends, which lost 5 bases and 5 bases, there was a span of 10 bases. This CDR3 spans 13 amino acids. Per the germline V gene, CDR1 is MNHEY and CDR2 is SVGEGT. The CDR3 DNA reads TGTGCCAGCAGTCCGCAGGGGCATCAGCCCCAGCATTTT. Translated: CASSPQGHQPQHF.

This clonotype has more than one count but fewer than ten. The V and J genes are TRBV9 and TRBJ2-2; TRBD1 might be the D (6 bases). Trimming took off 2 bases at V and 0 bases at J, with 8 bases between the two ends. Germline values: CDR1 SGDLS, CDR2 YYNGEE. The CDR3 sequence is 15 residues long. The CDR3 DNA follows: TGTGCCAGCAGCGTCCAGGGGCCGAACACCGGGGAGCTGTTTTTT. Protein: CASSVQGPNTGELFF.

Regarding this clonotype: An end of the junction does not agree with germline; a read error may underlie this. The rearrangement links TRBV7-9 to TRBJ2-1; TRBD2 agrees at 11 bases. The CDR3 extends over 16 amino acids. CDR1 and CDR2 (germline): SEHNR, FQNEAQ (reference sequence). The CDR3 nucleotides read TGTGCCAGCAGCTCGTTTAGCGGGGGGGCTACAATTGAGCACTTCTTC. Translated, it gives CASSSFSGGATIEHFF.

This sequence joins TRBV20-1 and TRBJ2-2, with a possible D match to TRBD1 (5 bases). The V and J ends lost 0 bases and 4 bases respectively, with 18 bases between them. This CDR3 has 17 amino acids. Germline V gene data show CDR1 as DFQATT and CDR2 as SNEGSKA (reference sequence). The CDR3 loop is CSARDTVAGWTTGELFF. The CDR3 DNA follows: TGCAGTGCTAGAGATACGGTTGCAGGGTGGACCACCGGGGAGCTGTTTTTT.

V is TRBV12-3 or TRBV12-4 and J is TRBJ1-1; TRBD1 might be the D (6 bases). The ends were cut back, 7 bases at V and 6 bases at J, with 18 bases in the middle. The CDR3 spans 14 residues. In DNA form, the CDR3 reads TGTGCCAGCACCCGGTCGGACAGTGGCCCTGAAGCTTTCTTT. Translation gives CASTRSDSGPEAFF.

This clonotype was seen a handful of times. J is TRBJ2-5 and V is TRBV12-5; 8 positions agree with TRBD2. The ends lost 3 bases at V and 1 base at J; junction bases unmatched: 4. Germline CDR1 is LGHNT and CDR2 is FRNRAP. The CDR3 runs 15 residues. The CDR3 protein is CASGLSGGIQETQYF. As DNA, the CDR3 is TGTGCTAGTGGTTTATCGGGGGGGATCCAAGAGACCCAGTACTTC.

This clonotype was counted many times. The chain recombines TRBV27 with TRBJ1-5; D may be TRBD1 (6 bases). This CDR3 is 15 amino acids long. V gave up 5 bases and J gave up 7 bases, with 18 bases separating them. Germline V gene lookup returns CDR1 MNHEY and CDR2 SMNVEV (reference sequence). In DNA, the CDR3 is TGTGCCAGCAGTCCCCGTGGACAGCCCCAACAGCCCCAGCATTTT. It codes for CASSPRGQPQQPQHF.

This clonotype appeared many times. The rearrangement joins TRBV18 to TRBJ1-2; D gene unclear. Trimming stripped 3 bases from V and 4 bases from J, with 12 bases between. This CDR3 spans 14 amino acids. From germline, CDR1 is KGHSH and CDR2 LQKENI. CDR3 sequence (DNA): TGTGCCAGCTCACCCCCCTCCGGGGTCTATGGCTACACCTTC. Translated: CASSPPSGVYGYTF.

This clonotype came up many times. The rearrangement links TRBV7-9 to TRBJ1-1; tentative D call: TRBD1 (6 bases). The CDR3 extends over 15 amino acids. Trimming left V 5 bases short and J 4 bases short, with 17 bases between. Germline V gives CDR1 SEHNR, CDR2 FQNEAQ (reference sequence). CDR3 residues: CASSLLAGAGTEAFF. DNA for the CDR3: TGTGCCAGCAGCCTCCTTGCGGGGGCGGGCACTGAAGCTTTCTTT.

This chain uses TRBV4-1 with TRBJ1-5; D is uncertain. CDR1 and CDR2 (germline): MGHRA, YSYEKL. Trimming shortened V by 0 bases and J by 10 bases, and 16 bases separated the two germline ends. The CDR3 runs 15 residues. The CDR3 sequence: CASSQDLAVGSPQHF. Here the CDR3 DNA reads TGCGCCAGCAGCCAAGATTTGGCGGTAGGTAGCCCCCAGCATTTT.

This clonotype was recorded at least ten times. The V call is TRBV2, the J call TRBJ2-4; tentative D call: TRBD1 (6 bases). The CDR3 consists of 15 residues. Trimming removed 1 base from V and 7 bases from J, with 14 bases in between. CDR1 is SNHLY and CDR2 is FYNNEI in the germline V gene. CDR3: CASSEGAGAKNIQYF. The CDR3 DNA sequence: TGTGCCAGCAGTGAAGGGGCAGGGGCGAAGAACATTCAGTACTTC.

This clonotype was recorded a few times. This rearrangement joins TRBV6-1 to TRBJ2-1, with D unresolved. V lost 6 bases and J 10 bases, leaving 19 bases between the germline ends. Germline V gives CDR1 MNHNS, CDR2 SASEGT. The CDR3 runs 14 residues. CDR3 bases: TGTGCCAGCAGGAACGACCTAACCTCGACCGAGCAGTTCTTC. Protein: CASRNDLTSTEQFF.